Listed below are T cell receptor beta chains from one sample, sequenced in a study of siplizumab effects on memory and regulatory T cells. Clones were sequenced by immunoSEQ multiplex PCR, and TCRdb holds only the in-frame ones, with some missing. Among some 100,000 clones, about 92% were seen once, and the ten largest hold approximately 0.73%. The sequenced material came from Tregs sorted from blood. Every receptor here comes from a human donor in good health. Both conserved end residues are part of each CDR3. A D gene is named only where the DNA matches it firmly. Clone size appears in some rows only: once, few, many, or a class for an expanded clone.

abundance: few
v_gene: TRBV9
j_gene: TRBJ1-6
d_gene: .
CDR3aa: CASGERSNSPLHF
CDR3nt: TGTGCCAGCGGAGAAAGGAGTAATTCACCCCTCCACTTT

abundance: .
v_gene: TRBV4-1
j_gene: TRBJ2-4
d_gene: .
CDR3aa: CASSQTYRDNIQYF
CDR3nt: TGCGCCAGCAGCCAAACGTACAGGGACAACATTCAGTACTTC

abundance: .
v_gene: TRBV4-1
j_gene: TRBJ1-3
d_gene: .
CDR3aa: CASSQSGGGGIGNTIYF
CDR3nt: TGCGCCAGCAGCCAATCTGGGGGGGGCGGAATTGGAAACACCATATATTTT

abundance: few
v_gene: TRBV5-1
j_gene: TRBJ2-5
d_gene: TRBD2
CDR3aa: CASSELAGQETQYF
CDR3nt: TGCGCCAGCAGCGAACTAGCGGGACAAGAGACCCAGTACTTC

abundance: .
v_gene: TRBV5-1
j_gene: TRBJ2-7
d_gene: TRBD1
CDR3aa: CASSPDRVGVEQYF
CDR3nt: TGCGCCAGCAGCCCGGACAGGGTGGGGGTCGAGCAGTACTTC

abundance: .
v_gene: TRBV4-2
j_gene: TRBJ1-2
d_gene: .
CDR3aa: CASSQDRDNGYTF
CDR3nt: TGTGCCAGCAGCCAAGATAGGGACAATGGCTACACCTTC

abundance: .
v_gene: TRBV6-4
j_gene: TRBJ1-1
d_gene: .
CDR3aa: CASSQSGDNTEAFF
CDR3nt: TGTGCCAGCAGTCAATCAGGGGACAACACTGAAGCTTTCTTT

abundance: .
v_gene: TRBV9
j_gene: TRBJ1-1
d_gene: .
CDR3aa: CASSVHIQDTEAFF
CDR3nt: TGTGCCAGCAGCGTACACATTCAGGACACTGAAGCTTTCTTT

abundance: .
v_gene: TRBV2
j_gene: TRBJ2-7
d_gene: .
CDR3aa: CASSARGEQYF
CDR3nt: TGTGCCAGCAGCGCAAGGGGCGAGCAGTACTTC

abundance: .
v_gene: TRBV5-4
j_gene: TRBJ1-2
d_gene: TRBD1
CDR3aa: CASSSPGQDYGYTF
CDR3nt: TGTGCCAGCAGCTCACCGGGACAGGACTATGGCTACACCTTC

abundance: once
v_gene: TRBV2
j_gene: TRBJ2-4
d_gene: .
CDR3aa: CASSELDLQYF
CDR3nt: TGTGCCAGCAGTGAACTCGACTTGCAATACTTC

abundance: .
v_gene: TRBV6-1
j_gene: TRBJ2-2
d_gene: .
CDR3aa: CASSSLGSGELFF
CDR3nt: TGTGCCAGCAGTTCCCTGGGTAGCGGGGAGCTGTTTTTT

abundance: .
v_gene: TRBV4-1
j_gene: TRBJ2-3
d_gene: .
CDR3aa: CASSLDGTSTDTQYF
CDR3nt: TGCGCCAGCAGCCTAGACGGTACTAGCACAGATACGCAGTATTTT

abundance: .
v_gene: TRBV27
j_gene: TRBJ1-6
d_gene: .
CDR3aa: CASSVRSGNSPLHF
CDR3nt: TGTGCCAGCAGTGTCCGGTCTGGTAATTCACCCCTCCACTTT

abundance: .
v_gene: TRBV6-5
j_gene: TRBJ1-6
d_gene: .
CDR3aa: CASSYSVSLGSPLHF
CDR3nt: TGTGCCAGCAGTTACTCGGTCAGCCTCGGTTCACCCCTCCACTTT

abundance: .
v_gene: TRBV5-1
j_gene: TRBJ1-5
d_gene: .
CDR3aa: CASSLDGAGNQPQHF
CDR3nt: TGCGCCAGCAGCTTGGACGGGGCGGGCAATCAGCCCCAGCATTTT

abundance: .
v_gene: TRBV7-9
j_gene: TRBJ2-5
d_gene: .
CDR3aa: CASSFGSGDGETQYF
CDR3nt: TGTGCCAGCAGCTTTGGGTCGGGGGATGGCGAGACCCAGTACTTC

abundance: .
v_gene: TRBV4-1
j_gene: TRBJ2-1
d_gene: TRBD1
CDR3aa: CASSESIVDRVQFF
CDR3nt: TGCGCCAGCAGCGAAAGCATAGTCGACAGGGTACAGTTCTTC

abundance: .
v_gene: TRBV5-1
j_gene: TRBJ2-7
d_gene: TRBD2
CDR3aa: CASSSTGTSGYEQYF
CDR3nt: TGCGCCAGCAGCTCTACCGGGACTAGCGGTTACGAGCAGTACTTC

abundance: .
v_gene: TRBV7-7
j_gene: TRBJ2-5
d_gene: .
CDR3aa: CASSLAYRKTQETQYF
CDR3nt: TGTGCCAGCAGCTTAGCGTACAGGAAGACCCAAGAGACCCAGTACTTC

abundance: .
v_gene: TRBV7-2
j_gene: TRBJ2-7
d_gene: .
CDR3aa: CASRRALGQINSYEQYF
CDR3nt: TGTGCCAGCAGGCGGGCCCTTGGACAGATCAACTCCTACGAGCAGTACTTC

abundance: once
v_gene: TRBV30
j_gene: TRBJ1-5
d_gene: TRBD1
CDR3aa: CAWSGAGTGYQPQHF
CDR3nt: TGTGCCTGGAGTGGCGCCGGGACAGGGTACCAGCCCCAGCATTTT

abundance: .
v_gene: TRBV6-1
j_gene: TRBJ1-3
d_gene: TRBD1
CDR3aa: CASSEQGAGNTIYF
CDR3nt: TGTGCCAGCAGTGAACAGGGGGCGGGAAACACCATATATTTT

abundance: .
v_gene: TRBV11-2
j_gene: TRBJ2-6
d_gene: .
CDR3aa: CASSSRSGGANVLTF
CDR3nt: TGTGCCAGCAGCTCCCGGTCGGGCGGGGCCAACGTCCTGACTTTC

abundance: .
v_gene: TRBV11-3
j_gene: TRBJ2-1
d_gene: TRBD1
CDR3aa: CASSPSTGQGGNEQFF
CDR3nt: TGTGCCAGCAGCCCCAGCACGGGACAGGGCGGCAATGAGCAGTTCTTC

abundance: .
v_gene: TRBV5-1
j_gene: TRBJ1-2
d_gene: .
CDR3aa: CASSLTRMDGIYGYTF
CDR3nt: TGCGCCAGCAGCTTGACAAGGATGGACGGGATCTATGGCTACACCTTC

abundance: .
v_gene: TRBV6-1
j_gene: TRBJ2-5
d_gene: TRBD2
CDR3aa: CASRVAGGWETQYF
CDR3nt: TGTGCCAGCAGAGTAGCGGGGGGGTGGGAGACCCAGTACTTC

abundance: .
v_gene: TRBV6-6
j_gene: TRBJ2-2
d_gene: .
CDR3aa: CASSPARANTGELFF
CDR3nt: TGTGCCAGCTCCCCCGCGCGGGCGAACACCGGGGAGCTGTTTTTT

abundance: .
v_gene: TRBV28
j_gene: TRBJ1-1
d_gene: .
CDR3aa: CAIGENTEAFF
CDR3nt: TGTGCCATCGGCGAGAACACTGAAGCTTTCTTT

abundance: .
v_gene: TRBV9
j_gene: TRBJ2-5
d_gene: TRBD2
CDR3aa: CASSVDSGSVQETQYF
CDR3nt: TGTGCCAGCAGCGTAGATAGCGGGAGTGTCCAAGAGACCCAGTACTTC

abundance: .
v_gene: TRBV15
j_gene: TRBJ1-1
d_gene: TRBD1
CDR3aa: CATSRADRVEAFF
CDR3nt: TGTGCCACCAGCAGAGCTGACAGGGTTGAAGCTTTCTTT

abundance: .
v_gene: TRBV5-1
j_gene: TRBJ2-5
d_gene: TRBD1
CDR3aa: CASSLFQGEGETQYF
CDR3nt: TGCGCCAGCAGCCTTTTTCAGGGGGAAGGGGAGACCCAGTACTTC

abundance: .
v_gene: TRBV10-2
j_gene: TRBJ1-1
d_gene: TRBD1
CDR3aa: CASSADRRTEAFF
CDR3nt: TGCGCCAGCAGTGCGGACAGGCGGACTGAAGCTTTCTTT

abundance: few
v_gene: TRBV20-1
j_gene: TRBJ1-2
d_gene: .
CDR3aa: CSANGAYGYTF
CDR3nt: TGCAGTGCCAACGGGGCATATGGCTACACCTTC

abundance: .
v_gene: TRBV11-2
j_gene: TRBJ1-3
d_gene: TRBD1
CDR3aa: CASRWTGAGNTIYF
CDR3nt: TGTGCCAGCAGATGGACAGGGGCTGGAAACACCATATATTTT

abundance: .
v_gene: TRBV18
j_gene: TRBJ1-1
d_gene: .
CDR3aa: CASSPRGSRWNTEAFF
CDR3nt: TGTGCCAGCTCACCAAGGGGTTCGCGATGGAACACTGAAGCTTTCTTT

abundance: .
v_gene: TRBV2
j_gene: TRBJ1-2
d_gene: TRBD1
CDR3aa: CASSVDRAYGYTF
CDR3nt: TGTGCCAGCAGTGTCGACAGGGCCTATGGCTACACCTTC

abundance: .
v_gene: TRBV9
j_gene: TRBJ2-5
d_gene: TRBD2
CDR3aa: CASSDPTSAQETQYF
CDR3nt: TGTGCCAGCAGCGACCCTACTAGCGCCCAAGAGACCCAGTACTTC

abundance: .
v_gene: TRBV7-3
j_gene: TRBJ2-5
d_gene: .
CDR3aa: CASSLIWTSQETQYF
CDR3nt: TGTGCCAGCAGCTTAATCTGGACCTCCCAAGAGACCCAGTACTTC

abundance: .
v_gene: TRBV6-5
j_gene: TRBJ2-5
d_gene: TRBD2
CDR3aa: CASSYLGGQETQYF
CDR3nt: TGTGCCAGCAGTTACCTGGGGGGGCAAGAGACCCAGTACTTC

abundance: .
v_gene: TRBV20-1
j_gene: TRBJ1-3
d_gene: .
CDR3aa: CSARTGNTIYF
CDR3nt: TGCAGTGCTAGAACTGGAAACACCATATATTTT

abundance: .
v_gene: TRBV7-9
j_gene: TRBJ2-1
d_gene: .
CDR3aa: CASSLLGRSSDEQFF
CDR3nt: TGTGCCAGCAGCTTACTAGGCAGGTCCTCTGATGAGCAGTTCTTC

abundance: .
v_gene: TRBV18
j_gene: TRBJ2-1
d_gene: .
CDR3aa: CASSLDTDNEQFF
CDR3nt: TGTGCCAGCTCCCTCGACACCGACAATGAGCAGTTCTTC

abundance: .
v_gene: TRBV5-1
j_gene: TRBJ2-7
d_gene: TRBD1
CDR3aa: CASSPTWTGSNEQYF
CDR3nt: TGCGCCAGCAGCCCGACTTGGACAGGGAGCAACGAGCAGTACTTC

abundance: .
v_gene: TRBV18
j_gene: TRBJ1-1
d_gene: TRBD1
CDR3aa: CASSPRLGQGPEAFF
CDR3nt: TGTGCCAGCTCACCTCGGTTGGGACAGGGGCCTGAAGCTTTCTTT

abundance: once
v_gene: TRBV4-1
j_gene: TRBJ1-2
d_gene: TRBD1
CDR3aa: CASSREPSGGRNYGYTF
CDR3nt: TGCGCCAGCAGCCGTGAACCTTCAGGGGGCAGGAACTATGGCTACACCTTC

abundance: .
v_gene: TRBV29-1
j_gene: TRBJ2-7
d_gene: TRBD2
CDR3aa: CSVEGLAGGTYEQYF
CDR3nt: TGCAGCGTTGAGGGACTAGCGGGGGGGACCTACGAGCAGTACTTC

abundance: .
v_gene: TRBV6-6
j_gene: TRBJ1-3
d_gene: .
CDR3aa: CATRSSGNTIYF
CDR3nt: TGTGCCACCCGGAGCTCTGGAAACACCATATATTTT

abundance: .
v_gene: TRBV27
j_gene: TRBJ2-4
d_gene: TRBD1
CDR3aa: CASSTSGGLAKNIQYF
CDR3nt: TGTGCCAGCAGTACCTCAGGGGGTCTAGCCAAAAACATTCAGTACTTC

abundance: .
v_gene: TRBV5-6
j_gene: TRBJ1-5
d_gene: TRBD1
CDR3aa: CASSPYRGQPQHF
CDR3nt: TGTGCCAGCAGCCCCTACAGGGGGCAGCCCCAGCATTTT

abundance: .
v_gene: TRBV5-1
j_gene: TRBJ2-7
d_gene: .
CDR3aa: CASSLGANFYEQYF
CDR3nt: TGCGCCAGCAGCTTGGGGGCTAACTTCTACGAGCAGTACTTC

abundance: .
v_gene: TRBV18
j_gene: TRBJ2-5
d_gene: .
CDR3aa: CASSPRRADRETQYF
CDR3nt: TGTGCCAGCTCACCACGCAGGGCCGATCGGGAGACCCAGTACTTC

abundance: .
v_gene: TRBV28
j_gene: TRBJ1-1
d_gene: .
CDR3aa: CASSLGNLDEAFF
CDR3nt: TGTGCCAGCAGTTTGGGCAATTTGGATGAAGCTTTCTTT

abundance: .
v_gene: TRBV5-6
j_gene: TRBJ1-1
d_gene: TRBD1
CDR3aa: CASSLFRGQNEAFF
CDR3nt: TGTGCCAGCAGCCTCTTTAGGGGGCAAAATGAAGCTTTCTTT

abundance: .
v_gene: TRBV7-8
j_gene: TRBJ2-3
d_gene: TRBD2
CDR3aa: CASSFGQLAGGRWTDTQYF
CDR3nt: TGTGCCAGCAGCTTCGGTCAGCTAGCGGGGGGGCGGTGGACAGATACGCAGTATTTT

abundance: .
v_gene: TRBV5-4
j_gene: TRBJ1-1
d_gene: .
CDR3aa: CASSLGQIMNTEAFF
CDR3nt: TGTGCCAGCAGCTTGGGACAGATAATGAACACTGAAGCTTTCTTT

abundance: .
v_gene: TRBV2
j_gene: TRBJ2-5
d_gene: .
CDR3aa: CASSTFGRETQYF
CDR3nt: TGTGCCAGCAGCACCTTTGGCAGAGAGACCCAGTACTTC